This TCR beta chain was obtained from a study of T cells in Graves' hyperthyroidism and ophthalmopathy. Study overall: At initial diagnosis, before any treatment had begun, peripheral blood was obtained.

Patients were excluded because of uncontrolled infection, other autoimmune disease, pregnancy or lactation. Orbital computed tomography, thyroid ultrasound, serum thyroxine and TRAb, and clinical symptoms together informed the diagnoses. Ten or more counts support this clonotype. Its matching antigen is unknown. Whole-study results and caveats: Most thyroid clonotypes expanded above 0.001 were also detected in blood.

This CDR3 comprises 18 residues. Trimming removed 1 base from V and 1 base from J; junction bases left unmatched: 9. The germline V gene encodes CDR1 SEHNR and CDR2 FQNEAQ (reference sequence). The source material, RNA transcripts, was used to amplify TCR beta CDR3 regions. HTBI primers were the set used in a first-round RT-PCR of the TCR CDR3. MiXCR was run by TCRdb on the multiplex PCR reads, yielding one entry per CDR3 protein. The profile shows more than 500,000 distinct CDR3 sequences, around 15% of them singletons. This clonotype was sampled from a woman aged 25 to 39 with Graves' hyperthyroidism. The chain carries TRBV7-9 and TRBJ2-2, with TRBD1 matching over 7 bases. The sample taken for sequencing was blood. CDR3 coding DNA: TGTGCCAGCAGCTTAGGCCCGGGACAGCCCCGGAACACCGGGGAGCTGTTTTTT. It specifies CASSLGPGQPRNTGELFF.